This T cell receptor beta chain was recorded in a study of T cells after yellow fever vaccination. Whole-study context: When fractions had low cell numbers, they were prepared with SMART-Seq v4 Ultra Low Input.

There are a few counts of this clonotype. Its antigen is unknown. Researchers made TCR cDNA using 5'RACE template switching, and this step added a universal primer site and UMIs. TCRdb re-called the 5' RACE reads with MiXCR, one entry per CDR3 protein. The sample consists of under 700,000 distinct CDR3 sequences, about a sixth of them appearing once. General study points: Clones from primary vaccination mostly reappeared after the booster (96% CD4, just over 85% CD8).

The length of the CDR3 is 15 residues. Trimming removed 8 bases from V and 2 bases from J, with 16 bases in between. The germline V gene encodes CDR1 PRHDT and CDR2 FYEKMQ (reference sequence). The sequence derives from a man younger than 35 who received the YFV17D yellow fever vaccine. The rearrangement uses TRBV13 and TRBJ2-4; D is possibly TRBD2 (6 bases). The material sequenced was PBMCs, taken less than 6 days after the first yellow fever vaccination. The CDR3 coding sequence is TGTGCCAGCGGCCTCGCGGGGACTTCCAAAAACATTCAGTACTTC. It translates to CASGLAGTSKNIQYF.